Reported below is one T cell receptor (beta chain). Its antigen remains unknown. The sample comes from a study of cytomegalovirus exposure and HLA in healthy donors. Findings and caveats of the study: Analyses of presence/absence relied on an assumption of roughly uniform sequencing depth across donors. An analysis was carried out later, and it reportedly showed fewer N-insertions in an Asian-associated ancestry cluster than the approximately 710-donor mean. In an earlier analysis, in 587 donors, most V segments appeared productive either ~90% or ~30% of the time.

Primers included in the PCR were 60 Vbeta and 13 Jbeta primers. TCRdb's table, derived via immunoSEQ multiplex PCR, lists solely in-frame clones and lacks some. The table records about 160,000 clones, roughly four fifths of them present only once. CDR1 SGHTA and CDR2 FQGNSA come from the germline V gene. This CDR3 has 17 amino acids. Trimming took 0 bases from V and 6 from J; bases not matched to a gene: 9. This clonotype was sampled from a man aged 50-59 years in good health and CMV-seropositive. Sequences were obtained from PBMCs. The gene calls are TRBV7-2 and TRBJ2-1, with 9 bases identical to TRBD2. This CDR3 reads CASSLAGAGGGFNEQFF. As DNA, the CDR3 is TGTGCCAGCAGCTTAGCAGGGGCGGGAGGGGGGTTCAATGAGCAGTTCTTC.